These 15 T cell receptor beta chains share one sample of origin, sequenced in a study of shared clonotypes between healthy human individuals. TCRdb keeps only in-frame clones here, not all; method: immunoSEQ multiplex PCR. The sample contains fewer than 1.4 million clones, around three quarters of which appear only once. Sample: memory CD4+ T cells from PBMCs. The subset denotes: CD45RA-negative fraction. The receptors originated from a man aged 18 to 30 in good health. Some clones in this sample may be carry-over from other donors' samples.

This rearrangement joins TRBV9 to TRBJ2-3; TRBD2 matches at 7 bases. Germline V gene lookup returns CDR1 SGDLS and CDR2 YYNGEE. J gave up 5 bases and V 3 bases, and 6 bases lay outside the gene matches. This CDR3 has 14 residues. CDR3 sequence: CASSALAGEDTQYF. The CDR3 nucleotides read TGTGCCAGCAGCGCCTTAGCGGGTGAAGATACGCAGTATTTT.

The genes are TRBV7-2 and TRBJ2-5, with TRBD2 as a possible D gene (6 bases). Looked up from germline, CDR1 is SGHTA and CDR2 is FQGNSA. The CDR3 is 15 amino acids. Trimming stripped 0 bases from V and 4 bases from J, with 12 bases between. In DNA, the CDR3 is TGTGCCAGCAGCTTAGCTCCCGGGAGTAGAGAGACCCAGTACTTC. Amino acids: CASSLAPGSRETQYF.

The genes are TRBV30 and TRBJ2-1, with 7 bases that match TRBD2. In germline, CDR1 is GTSNPN, CDR2 SVGIG (reference sequence). The J segment lost 1 base and the V segment lost 6 bases, leaving 12 bases of the junction unmatched. CDR3 length: 16 residues. CDR3 nucleotide sequence: TGTGCCTGTAAGCTCAACCCAGCGGGATCCTACAATGAGCAGTTCTTC. Translating gives CACKLNPAGSYNEQFF.

The chain links TRBV11-3 to TRBJ2-1; D uncertain. Per germline, CDR1 SGHNT and CDR2 YENEEA. The CDR3 sequence is 13 residues long. Trimming left V 0 bases short and J 4 bases short, with 4 bases between. CDR3 nucleotides: TGTGCCAGCAGCTTAGAGGAGTACAATGAGCAGTTCTTC. This translates into CASSLEEYNEQFF.

CDR3 residues: CASSRPLPSEAFF. Here the CDR3 DNA reads TGTGCCAGCAGTCGCCCCCTTCCGTCTGAAGCTTTCTTT. The chain uses TRBV6-5 and TRBJ1-1; no clear D gene. Between the trimmed V and J ends, which lost 5 bases and 6 bases, there was a span of 13 bases. Per germline, CDR1 MNHEY and CDR2 SVGAGI. The CDR3 contains 13 residues.

The chain combines TRBV18 with TRBJ1-3, with a possible D match to TRBD1 (5 bases). The CDR3 extends over 14 amino acids. Germline loops: CDR1 KGHSH, CDR2 LQKENI. Trimming removed 0 bases from V and 5 bases from J, with 8 bases in between. CDR3 loop: CASSPPGDRNTIYF. In nucleotides, the CDR3 is TGTGCCAGCTCACCACCCGGGGACCGAAACACCATATATTTT.

This clone came up once. Other DNA sequences in the sample encode the same CDR3. The rearrangement links TRBV14 to TRBJ2-7; D not resolved. Germline lookup yields CDR1 SGHDN and CDR2 FVKESK. The CDR3 covers 12 residues. V was pared by 1 base and J by 4 bases, with 5 bases between. Here the CDR3 DNA reads TGTGCCAGCAGCCAAGTGGTATACGAGCAGTACTTC. As protein: CASSQVVYEQYF.

About this clone itself: The sample contains more than one DNA sequence encoding this CDR3. This chain uses TRBV6-6 with TRBJ2-7, with TRBD2 identical over 10 bases. The V gene end was trimmed by 0 bases and the J gene end by 3 bases; junction bases not matched to a gene: 2. Germline-derived CDR1 and CDR2 are MNHNY and SVGAGI (reference sequence). There are 15 residues in the CDR3. Written as DNA, the CDR3 is TGTGCCAGCAGTTACTCACTAGCGGGGAGCTACGAGCAGTACTTC. Translating gives CASSYSLAGSYEQYF.

J is TRBJ2-1 and V is TRBV7-8; 8 positions match TRBD2. This CDR3 has 19 amino acids. J gave up 0 bases and V 2 bases, and 12 bases lay outside the gene matches. Germline CDR1 is SGHVS and CDR2 is FQNEAQ. The CDR3, as DNA: TGTGCCAGCAGCTTAACTACGGTCGGGGGACTAGGCTCCTACAATGAGCAGTTCTTC. Its translation: CASSLTTVGGLGSYNEQFF.

The rearrangement links TRBV7-9 to TRBJ2-5; 7 bases map to TRBD2. CDR3 length: 17 residues. In germline, CDR1 is SEHNR, CDR2 FQNEAQ (reference sequence). V lost 2 bases, J lost 4 bases, and 13 bases stayed unmatched. This CDR3 is CASSLWFGGRARETQYF. CDR3 DNA sequence: TGTGCCAGCAGCTTATGGTTCGGAGGGAGGGCCCGAGAGACCCAGTACTTC.

This sequence joins TRBV11-2 and TRBJ2-5, with a possible D match to TRBD2 (5 bases). Germline V gene lookup returns CDR1 SGHAT and CDR2 FQNNGV. V lost 2 bases and J 5 bases, leaving 12 bases between the germline ends. The CDR3 has 14 residues. In nucleotides, the CDR3 is TGTGCCAGCAGCTTATCCGGATCGGGGGAGACCCAGTACTTC. Protein product: CASSLSGSGETQYF.

The chain recombines TRBV29-1 with TRBJ2-5; TRBD1 is a possible D gene (5 bases). The germline CDR1 and CDR2 sequences are SQVTM and ANQGSEA. This CDR3 comprises 14 residues. Trimming left V 4 bases short and J 2 bases short, with 14 bases between. In nucleotides, the CDR3 is TGCAGCGTTGCACATGGGGCAGGGCAAGAGACCCAGTACTTC. Its translation: CSVAHGAGQETQYF.

The V call is TRBV6-5, the J call TRBJ2-4; 9 nucleotides match TRBD2. In germline, CDR1 is MNHEY, CDR2 SVGAGI. Unmatched junction bases numbered 3, after V lost 5 bases and J lost 1 base. The CDR3 covers 15 residues. The CDR3 loop is CASSLSGSAKNIQYF. CDR3 nucleotides: TGTGCCAGCAGTCTTAGCGGGAGTGCCAAAAACATTCAGTACTTC.

J is TRBJ2-3 and V is TRBV7-9; unclear D gene. V was pared by 4 bases and J by 1 base, with 12 bases between. CDR1 is SEHNR and CDR2 is FQNEAQ in the germline V gene (reference sequence). The CDR3 loop spans 15 amino acids. In DNA, the CDR3 is TGTGCCAGCAGCTACAGCGTCGAGGGCACAGATACGCAGTATTTT. Protein sequence: CASSYSVEGTDTQYF.

Comments on this clone: In the same sample, other DNA sequences code for this CDR3. The chain employs TRBV18 and TRBJ2-5; a possible D gene is TRBD1 (6 bases). Per germline, CDR1 KGHSH and CDR2 LQKENI. The CDR3 covers 13 residues. Trimming pared 3 bases from V and 3 bases from J, leaving 8 bases between. The DNA for the CDR3 is TGTGCCAGCTCACCGAACAGGGAAGAGACCCAGTACTTC. Amino acid sequence: CASSPNREETQYF.